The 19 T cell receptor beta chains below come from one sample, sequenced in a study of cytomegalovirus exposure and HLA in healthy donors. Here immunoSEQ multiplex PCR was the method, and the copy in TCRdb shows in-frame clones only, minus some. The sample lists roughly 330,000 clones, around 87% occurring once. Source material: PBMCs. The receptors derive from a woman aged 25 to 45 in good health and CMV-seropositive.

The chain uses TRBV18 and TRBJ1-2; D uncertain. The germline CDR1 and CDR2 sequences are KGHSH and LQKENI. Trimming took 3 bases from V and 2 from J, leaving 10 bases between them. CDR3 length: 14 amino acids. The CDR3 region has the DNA TGTGCCAGCTCACCCGGACGGGAAAACTATGGCTACACCTTC. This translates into CASSPGRENYGYTF.

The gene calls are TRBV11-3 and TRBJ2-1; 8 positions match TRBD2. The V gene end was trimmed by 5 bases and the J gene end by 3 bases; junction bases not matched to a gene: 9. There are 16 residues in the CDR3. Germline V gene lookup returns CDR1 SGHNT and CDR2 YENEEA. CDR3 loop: CASSRELAGRYNEQFF. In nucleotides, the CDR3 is TGTGCCAGCAGCCGAGAATTAGCGGGACGCTACAATGAGCAGTTCTTC.

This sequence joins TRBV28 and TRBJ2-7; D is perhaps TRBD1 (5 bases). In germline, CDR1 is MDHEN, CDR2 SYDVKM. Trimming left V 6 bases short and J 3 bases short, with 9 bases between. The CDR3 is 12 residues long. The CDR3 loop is CASRSGIYEQYF. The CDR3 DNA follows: TGTGCCAGCAGATCAGGGATCTACGAGCAGTACTTC. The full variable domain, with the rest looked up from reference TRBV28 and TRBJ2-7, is DVKVTQSSRYLVKRTGEKVFLECVQDMDHENMFWYRQDPGLGLRLIYFSYDVKMKEKGDIPEGYSVSREKKERFSLILESASTNQTSMYLCASRSGIYEQYFGPGTRLTVT.

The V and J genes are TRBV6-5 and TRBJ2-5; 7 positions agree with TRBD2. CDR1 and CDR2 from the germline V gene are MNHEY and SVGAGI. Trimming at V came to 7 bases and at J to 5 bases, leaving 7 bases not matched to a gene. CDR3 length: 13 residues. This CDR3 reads CASTMGGTETQYF. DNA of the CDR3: TGTGCCAGCACCATGGGGGGGACGGAGACCCAGTACTTC.

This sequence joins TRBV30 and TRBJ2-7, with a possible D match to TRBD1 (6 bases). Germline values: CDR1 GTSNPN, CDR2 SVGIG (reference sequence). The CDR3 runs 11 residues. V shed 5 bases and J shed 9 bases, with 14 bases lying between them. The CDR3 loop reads CAWERGNGQYF. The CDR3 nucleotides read TGTGCCTGGGAGAGGGGGAATGGGCAGTACTTC.

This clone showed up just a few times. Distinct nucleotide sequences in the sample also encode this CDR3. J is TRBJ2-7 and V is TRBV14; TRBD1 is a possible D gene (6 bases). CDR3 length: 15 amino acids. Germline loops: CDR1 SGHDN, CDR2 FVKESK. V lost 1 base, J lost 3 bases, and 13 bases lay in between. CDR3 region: CASSQVVRGYYEQYF. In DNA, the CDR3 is TGTGCCAGCAGCCAAGTCGTCAGGGGTTACTACGAGCAGTACTTC.

The CDR3 DNA sequence: TGTGCCAGCAGCTCCGGACTAGCGGGGTATCCGGCCCAGTACTTC. Encoded protein: CASSSGLAGYPAQYF. This chain joins TRBV7-9 and TRBJ2-5; 12 positions match TRBD2. The CDR3 totals 15 residues. Germline CDR1 and CDR2: SEHNR and FQNEAQ (reference sequence). The junction had 9 bases not matched to a gene; V was cut back by 4 bases and J by 9 bases.

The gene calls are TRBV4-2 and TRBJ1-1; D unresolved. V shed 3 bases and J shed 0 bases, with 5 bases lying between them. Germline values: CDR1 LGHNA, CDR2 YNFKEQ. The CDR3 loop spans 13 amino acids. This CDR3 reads CASSQGMNTEAFF. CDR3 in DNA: TGTGCCAGCAGCCAGGGGATGAACACTGAAGCTTTCTTT.

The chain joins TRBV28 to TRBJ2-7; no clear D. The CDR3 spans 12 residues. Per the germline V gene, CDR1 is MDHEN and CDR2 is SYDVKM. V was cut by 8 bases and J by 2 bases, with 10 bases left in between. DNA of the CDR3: TGTGCCAGCGCCGTGGCGGCCTACGAGCAGTACTTC. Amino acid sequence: CASAVAAYEQYF.

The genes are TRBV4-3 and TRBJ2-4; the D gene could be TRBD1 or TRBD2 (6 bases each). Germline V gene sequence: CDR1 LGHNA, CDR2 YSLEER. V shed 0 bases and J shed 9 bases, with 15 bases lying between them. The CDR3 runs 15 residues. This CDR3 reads CASSQEGGGGGIQYF. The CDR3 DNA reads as TGCGCCAGCAGCCAAGAGGGGGGAGGAGGGGGCATTCAGTACTTC.

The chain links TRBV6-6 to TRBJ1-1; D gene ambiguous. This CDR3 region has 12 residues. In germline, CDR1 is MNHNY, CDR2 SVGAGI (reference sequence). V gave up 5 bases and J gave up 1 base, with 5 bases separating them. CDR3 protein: CASSVSNTEAFF. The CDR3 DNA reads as TGTGCCAGCAGTGTTTCGAACACTGAAGCTTTCTTT.

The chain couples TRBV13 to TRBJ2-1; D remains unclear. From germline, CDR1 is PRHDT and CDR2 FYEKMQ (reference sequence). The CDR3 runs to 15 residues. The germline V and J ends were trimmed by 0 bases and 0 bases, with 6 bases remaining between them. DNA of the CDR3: TGTGCCAGCAGCTTAGGTCGCCACTCCTACAATGAGCAGTTCTTC. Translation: CASSLGRHSYNEQFF.

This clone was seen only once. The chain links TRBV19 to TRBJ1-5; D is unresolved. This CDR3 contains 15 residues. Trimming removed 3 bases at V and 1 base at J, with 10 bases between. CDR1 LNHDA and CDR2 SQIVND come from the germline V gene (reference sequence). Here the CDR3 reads CASSMGRTSNQPQHF. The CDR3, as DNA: TGTGCCAGTAGTATGGGCCGGACGAGCAATCAGCCCCAGCATTTT.

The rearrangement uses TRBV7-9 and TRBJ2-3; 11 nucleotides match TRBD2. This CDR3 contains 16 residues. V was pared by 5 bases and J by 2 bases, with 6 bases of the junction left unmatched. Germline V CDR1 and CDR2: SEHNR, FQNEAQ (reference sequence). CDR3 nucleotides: TGTGCCAGCAGCCGCCTAGCGGGAGGTCTCACAGATACGCAGTATTTT. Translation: CASSRLAGGLTDTQYF.

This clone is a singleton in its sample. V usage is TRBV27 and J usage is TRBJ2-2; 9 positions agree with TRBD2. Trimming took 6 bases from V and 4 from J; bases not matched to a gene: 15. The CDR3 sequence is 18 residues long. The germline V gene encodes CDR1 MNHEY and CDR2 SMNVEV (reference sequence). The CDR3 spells CASSVAGGQTRGTGELFF. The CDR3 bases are TGTGCCAGCAGCGTGGCGGGAGGGCAGACTCGGGGCACCGGGGAGCTGTTTTTT.

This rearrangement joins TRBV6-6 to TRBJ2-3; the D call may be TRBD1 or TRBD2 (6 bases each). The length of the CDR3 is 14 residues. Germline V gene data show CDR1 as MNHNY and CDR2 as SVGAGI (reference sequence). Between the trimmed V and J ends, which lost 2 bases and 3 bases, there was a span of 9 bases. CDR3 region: CASSYRGGTDTQYF. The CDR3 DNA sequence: TGTGCCAGCAGTTACAGAGGGGGGACAGATACGCAGTATTTT.

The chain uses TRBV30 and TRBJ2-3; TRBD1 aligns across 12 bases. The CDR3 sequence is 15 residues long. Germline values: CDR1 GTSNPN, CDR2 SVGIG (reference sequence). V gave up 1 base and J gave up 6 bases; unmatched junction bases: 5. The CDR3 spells CAWSGGTGGADTQYF. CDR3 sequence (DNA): TGTGCCTGGAGTGGAGGGACAGGGGGCGCGGATACGCAGTATTTT.

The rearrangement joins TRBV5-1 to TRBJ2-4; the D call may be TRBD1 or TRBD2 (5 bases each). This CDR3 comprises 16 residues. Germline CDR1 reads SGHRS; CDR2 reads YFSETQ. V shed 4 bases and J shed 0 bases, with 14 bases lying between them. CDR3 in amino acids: CASSREGTGAKNIQYF. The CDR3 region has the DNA TGCGCCAGCAGCCGTGAAGGGACGGGAGCCAAAAACATTCAGTACTTC.

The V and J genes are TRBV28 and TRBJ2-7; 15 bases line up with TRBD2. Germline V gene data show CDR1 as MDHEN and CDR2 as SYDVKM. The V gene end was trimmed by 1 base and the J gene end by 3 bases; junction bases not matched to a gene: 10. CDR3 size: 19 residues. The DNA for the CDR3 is TGTGCCAGCAGTTTATTTTGGACTAGCGGGGGGGCCCTTGACTACGAGCAGTACTTC. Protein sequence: CASSLFWTSGGALDYEQYF. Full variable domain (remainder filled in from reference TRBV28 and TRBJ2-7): DVKVTQSSRYLVKRTGEKVFLECVQDMDHENMFWYRQDPGLGLRLIYFSYDVKMKEKGDIPEGYSVSREKKERFSLILESASTNQTSMYLCASSLFWTSGGALDYEQYFGPGTRLTVT.